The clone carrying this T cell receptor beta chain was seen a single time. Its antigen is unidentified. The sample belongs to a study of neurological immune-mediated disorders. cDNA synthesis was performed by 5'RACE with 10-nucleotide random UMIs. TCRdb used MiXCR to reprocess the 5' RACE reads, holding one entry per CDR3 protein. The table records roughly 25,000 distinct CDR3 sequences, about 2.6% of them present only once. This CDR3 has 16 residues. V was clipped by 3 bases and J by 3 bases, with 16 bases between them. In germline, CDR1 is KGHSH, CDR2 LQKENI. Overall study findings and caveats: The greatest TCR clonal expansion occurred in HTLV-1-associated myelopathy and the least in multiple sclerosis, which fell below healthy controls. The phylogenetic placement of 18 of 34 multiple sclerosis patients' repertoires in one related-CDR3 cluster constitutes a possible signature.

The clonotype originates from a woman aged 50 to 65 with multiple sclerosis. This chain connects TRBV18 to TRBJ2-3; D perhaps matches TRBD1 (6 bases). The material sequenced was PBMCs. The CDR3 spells CASSPLQGRGTDTQYF. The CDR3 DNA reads TGTGCCAGCTCACCGCTGCAGGGGAGAGGTACAGATACGCAGTATTTT. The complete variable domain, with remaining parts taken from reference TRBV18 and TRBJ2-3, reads NAGVMQNPRHLVRRRGQEARLRCSPMKGHSHVYWYRQLPEEGLKFMVYLQKENIIDESGMPKERFSAEFPKEGPSILRIQQVVRGDSAAYFCASSPLQGRGTDTQYFGPGTRLTVL.